The rows below give T cell receptor beta chains drawn from one sample of a study of T cell changes during pregnancy in multiple sclerosis. Using immunoSEQ multiplex PCR, the repertoire was profiled, and TCRdb retains in-frame clones only, with some absent. This sample has 40,000 to 60,000 clones, with 94% found just once. The specimen was CD4+ T cells from peripheral blood mononuclear cells, collected in the first trimester of pregnancy. The receptors shown here come from a female donor with multiple sclerosis, enrolled in a pregnancy study. The CDR3 runs from the conserved cysteine through the conserved F or W. The order of the fields is J gene, clone size, D gene, V gene, CDR3 DNA, CDR3 protein. The D gene is left open where the match is weak. For some rows the clone size is stated as once, few or many, or as a class when expanded; others skip it.

J: TRBJ2-3
size: .
D: .
V: TRBV5-4
DNA: TGTGCCAGCAGCCGTACTTCCACTAGCACAGATACGCAGTATTTT
CDR3: CASSRTSTSTDTQYF

J: TRBJ1-6
size: .
D: .
V: TRBV21-1
DNA: TGTGCCAGCAGAGTACAGAGTATCCTCCACTTT
CDR3: CASRVQSILHF

J: TRBJ2-7
size: .
D: TRBD1
V: TRBV7-2
DNA: TGTGCCAGCAGCTCAAGGACAGGGTCGTTACCGCACTTC
CDR3: CASSSRTGSLPHF

J: TRBJ2-3
size: .
D: TRBD1
V: TRBV10-3
DNA: TGTGCCATCAGCAAAGCAGCAGGGGGCTCGGATACGCAGTATTTT
CDR3: CAISKAAGGSDTQYF

J: TRBJ1-5
size: medium-sized
D: .
V: TRBV6-5
DNA: TGTGCCAGCAGCCTGGGACTCTCAATGGAGCCCCAGCATTTT
CDR3: CASSLGLSMEPQHF

J: TRBJ2-7
size: .
D: TRBD1
V: TRBV9
DNA: TGTGCCAGCAGCCCCGGGTGGGACAGGCACGAGCAGTACTTC
CDR3: CASSPGWDRHEQYF

J: TRBJ2-3
size: .
D: .
V: TRBV10-3
DNA: TGTGCCATCAGTGAGTCGACAGCCTGGGCGGTGGACAAAACAGATACGCAGTATTTT
CDR3: CAISESTAWAVDKTDTQYF

J: TRBJ1-2
size: once
D: TRBD1
V: TRBV19
DNA: TGTGCCAGTAGTACGAACAGGGGTGGCTACACCTTC
CDR3: CASSTNRGGYTF

J: TRBJ1-4
size: .
D: TRBD1
V: TRBV4-1
DNA: TGCGCCAGCAGCCTTGCCGGGACAGGGGAAGAAAAACTGTTTTTT
CDR3: CASSLAGTGEEKLFF

J: TRBJ1-3
size: .
D: .
V: TRBV7-9
DNA: TGTGCCAGCAGCTTAGCCGGCACCATATATTTT
CDR3: CASSLAGTIYF

J: TRBJ2-7
size: .
D: .
V: TRBV10-2
DNA: TGCGCCAGCAGTGAGAGAGGACACTTGGCCTACGAGCAGTACTTC
CDR3: CASSERGHLAYEQYF

J: TRBJ2-5
size: .
D: .
V: TRBV11-2
DNA: TGTGCCAGCAGCGCACCGGGGCGGGGCAGGGAGACCCAGTACTTC
CDR3: CASSAPGRGRETQYF

J: TRBJ1-6
size: .
D: .
V: TRBV7-9
DNA: TGTGCCAGCAGCTTATCGGGACAAGGATCCAATCGACTCCACTTT
CDR3: CASSLSGQGSNRLHF

J: TRBJ2-1
size: .
D: TRBD1
V: TRBV6-6
DNA: TGTGCCAGCAGCCTCCAAGGACAGGGGTTGAATGAGCAGTTCTTC
CDR3: CASSLQGQGLNEQFF

J: TRBJ2-7
size: .
D: TRBD1
V: TRBV6-6
DNA: TGTGCCAGCAGCCTACAGGGGGGTCGGTACGAGCAGTACTTC
CDR3: CASSLQGGRYEQYF

J: TRBJ1-2
size: .
D: .
V: TRBV7-9
DNA: TGCAAGCAGGGTGAAGACTTAAACTATGGCTACACCTTC
CDR3: CKQGEDLNYGYTF

J: TRBJ1-4
size: .
D: .
V: TRBV19
DNA: TGTGCCAGTAGTCCCAACGGGGCAACTAATGAAAAACTGTTTTTT
CDR3: CASSPNGATNEKLFF

J: TRBJ1-1
size: .
D: TRBD1
V: TRBV6-6
DNA: TGTGCCAGCTCTAGGTTAGGGACAGGGGACACTGAAGCTTTCTTT
CDR3: CASSRLGTGDTEAFF

J: TRBJ1-3
size: .
D: .
V: TRBV2
DNA: TGTGCCAGCAGTGGCGGAGTTAGGCCTGGAAACACCATATATTTT
CDR3: CASSGGVRPGNTIYF

J: TRBJ1-1
size: .
D: TRBD1
V: TRBV5-1
DNA: TGCGCCAGCAGCTTGGGACAGGGAAGCACTGAAGCTTTCTTT
CDR3: CASSLGQGSTEAFF

J: TRBJ2-5
size: .
D: .
V: TRBV18
DNA: TGTGCCAGCTCACCACCGTCACTACTAGGCAGCGAGACCCAGTACTTC
CDR3: CASSPPSLLGSETQYF

J: TRBJ2-2
size: .
D: .
V: TRBV7-6
DNA: TGTGCCAGCAGCTTAAACAGGGAGGGCACCGGGGAGCTGTTTTTT
CDR3: CASSLNREGTGELFF

J: TRBJ1-2
size: once
D: .
V: TRBV5-6
DNA: TGTGCCAGCAGCTCGACACAGAACTATGGCTACACCTTC
CDR3: CASSSTQNYGYTF

J: TRBJ2-3
size: .
D: .
V: TRBV29-1
DNA: TGCAGCGTACCGACGGGTGATACGCAGTATTTT
CDR3: CSVPTGDTQYF

J: TRBJ1-2
size: .
D: .
V: TRBV5-8
DNA: TGTGCCAGCAGCCAAGGACAGATACTAAACTATGGCTACACCTTC
CDR3: CASSQGQILNYGYTF

J: TRBJ1-6
size: .
D: .
V: TRBV27
DNA: TGTGCCAGCTCTAAGAGCTCCTATAATTCACCCCTCCACTTT
CDR3: CASSKSSYNSPLHF

J: TRBJ1-1
size: .
D: .
V: TRBV19
DNA: TGTGCCAGTAGGGGTGGCAGGGAGGGGAACACTGAAGCTTTCTTT
CDR3: CASRGGREGNTEAFF

J: TRBJ2-5
size: .
D: .
V: TRBV25-1
DNA: TGTGCCAGCAGTGAGTTAGGGGTGGAGACCCAGTACTTC
CDR3: CASSELGVETQYF

J: TRBJ2-2
size: .
D: .
V: TRBV7-8
DNA: TGTGCCAGCAGCATAGACGGTGCCGGGGAGCTGTTTTTT
CDR3: CASSIDGAGELFF

J: TRBJ1-2
size: .
D: TRBD1
V: TRBV18
DNA: TGTGCCAGCTCACCAGGACAGGGAACCCCAAACTATGGCTACACCTTC
CDR3: CASSPGQGTPNYGYTF

J: TRBJ2-2
size: once
D: TRBD2
V: TRBV7-9
DNA: TGTGCCAGCAGCTTAACTAGCGGGCTGGGAAGCGGGGAGCTGTTTTTT
CDR3: CASSLTSGLGSGELFF

J: TRBJ1-5
size: .
D: TRBD1
V: TRBV10-3
DNA: TGTGCCATCAGTGACCACCCCGACAGGGTGGATCAGCCCCAGCATTTT
CDR3: CAISDHPDRVDQPQHF

J: TRBJ2-2
size: .
D: TRBD2
V: TRBV7-3
DNA: TGTGCCAGCAGCTTACGCGGGGGGGCGAACGGGGAGCTGTTTTTT
CDR3: CASSLRGGANGELFF

J: TRBJ2-2
size: .
D: .
V: TRBV4-2
DNA: TGTGCCAGCAGCCAAACCTCCGCGGACACCGGGGAGCTGTTTTTT
CDR3: CASSQTSADTGELFF

J: TRBJ2-1
size: .
D: .
V: TRBV9
DNA: TGTGCCAGCAGCGTAGGGGGACACACCACCTACAATGAGCAGTTCTTC
CDR3: CASSVGGHTTYNEQFF

J: TRBJ1-2
size: .
D: TRBD1
V: TRBV6-1
DNA: TGTGCCAGCAGGGGACAGGGAGGTGGCTACACCTTC
CDR3: CASRGQGGGYTF

J: TRBJ1-1
size: .
D: .
V: TRBV27
DNA: TGTGCCAGCAGTTTCAAGACCCCGATCATGACAGGGAACACTGAAGCTTTCTTT
CDR3: CASSFKTPIMTGNTEAFF

J: TRBJ2-5
size: .
D: .
V: TRBV15
DNA: TGTGCCACCAGCAGAGATAATGGGGGGGAGACCCAGTACTTC
CDR3: CATSRDNGGETQYF

J: TRBJ1-2
size: .
D: .
V: TRBV5-1
DNA: TGCGCCAGCAGCTTGGCCGGAGGAACTAACTATGGCTACACCTTC
CDR3: CASSLAGGTNYGYTF

J: TRBJ1-2
size: once
D: TRBD1
V: TRBV29-1
DNA: TGCAGCATTCCCCAGGACAGGGGTCCCGTCCCCTATGGCTACACCTTC
CDR3: CSIPQDRGPVPYGYTF

J: TRBJ1-2
size: .
D: .
V: TRBV14
DNA: TGTGCCAGCAGCCCCACCTTACAAGTTGGCTACACCTTC
CDR3: CASSPTLQVGYTF

J: TRBJ1-6
size: .
D: .
V: TRBV9
DNA: TGTGCCAGCAGCGTAGACAGGTATAATTCACCCCTCCACTTT
CDR3: CASSVDRYNSPLHF